This is a list of T cell receptor beta chains from one sample in a study of CD8+ T cells in alopecia areata. Measured with immunoSEQ multiplex PCR; TCRdb has only the in-frame clones, and not every one. This table holds roughly 220,000 clones, roughly three fifths found once. Sequenced here: CD4+ T cells sorted from blood, sampled between weeks 43 and 45, from a patient treated with tofacitinib. These receptors all stem from a human donor with alopecia areata. CDR3s include the opening cysteine and the closing phenylalanine or tryptophan. Fields, in order: V gene, CDR3 length, CDR3 protein.

V gene: TRBV2; CDR3 length: 14; CDR3 protein: CASNPRRNNYGYTF
V gene: TRBV29-1; CDR3 length: 11; CDR3 protein: CSVEDGGKQYF
V gene: TRBV5-6; CDR3 length: 16; CDR3 protein: CASSLDLGDKSYEQYF
V gene: TRBV29-1; CDR3 length: 14; CDR3 protein: CSVELGTGLVAQYF
V gene: TRBV10-3; CDR3 length: 11; CDR3 protein: CAISRDSNQFF
V gene: TRBV30; CDR3 length: 15; CDR3 protein: CAWSVAGQFGNTIYF
V gene: TRBV19; CDR3 length: 14; CDR3 protein: CASSTGQYVDEQYF
V gene: TRBV6-4; CDR3 length: 13; CDR3 protein: CASSDNTGAEQFF
V gene: TRBV10-3; CDR3 length: 12; CDR3 protein: CAITEGNSPLHF
V gene: TRBV14; CDR3 length: 16; CDR3 protein: CASSQAGGPQRGEQYF
V gene: TRBV30; CDR3 length: 13; CDR3 protein: CAWSVGGDSHGNF
V gene: TRBV20-1; CDR3 length: 11; CDR3 protein: CSASGGVGQYF
V gene: TRBV7-6; CDR3 length: 12; CDR3 protein: CASSAPYETQYF
V gene: TRBV10-3; CDR3 length: 15; CDR3 protein: CAISASGGLPETQYF
V gene: TRBV11-2; CDR3 length: 14; CDR3 protein: CASSLVAGAYEQYF
V gene: TRBV19; CDR3 length: 15; CDR3 protein: CASSADRGSYNEQFF
V gene: TRBV30; CDR3 length: 12; CDR3 protein: CAWSKGTDTQYF
V gene: TRBV30; CDR3 length: 11; CDR3 protein: CAWGGSSPLHF
V gene: TRBV30; CDR3 length: 14; CDR3 protein: CAWNPGSVGEKLFF
V gene: TRBV29-1; CDR3 length: 13; CDR3 protein: CSVGGDSNYGYTF
V gene: TRBV10-2; CDR3 length: 14; CDR3 protein: CASSESEGGTEAFF
V gene: TRBV2; CDR3 length: 12; CDR3 protein: CASRNGDSPLHF
V gene: TRBV25-1; CDR3 length: 16; CDR3 protein: CASSAGGLAGAHEQYF
V gene: TRBV7-2; CDR3 length: 18; CDR3 protein: CASSTSWQGVQGNQPQHF
V gene: TRBV23-1; CDR3 length: 17; CDR3 protein: CASSPTDRLSYNSPLHF
V gene: TRBV4-1; CDR3 length: 10; CDR3 protein: CASSPHEQYF
V gene: TRBV29-1; CDR3 length: 14; CDR3 protein: CSVDRGWGQETQYF
V gene: TRBV2; CDR3 length: 17; CDR3 protein: CASSRGPLAASTDTQYF
V gene: TRBV7-9; CDR3 length: 15; CDR3 protein: CASSLGTGVGQPQHF
V gene: TRBV19; CDR3 length: 13; CDR3 protein: CASSSGGTDTQYF
V gene: TRBV29-1; CDR3 length: 13; CDR3 protein: CSVGGLHRTEAFF
V gene: TRBV2; CDR3 length: 13; CDR3 protein: CADRDRKNSPLHF
V gene: TRBV27; CDR3 length: 15; CDR3 protein: CASKRTSGGPYEQYF
V gene: TRBV18; CDR3 length: 12; CDR3 protein: CASSLRQDEAFF
V gene: TRBV5-1; CDR3 length: 13; CDR3 protein: CASSREGTNEQFF
V gene: TRBV5-1; CDR3 length: 13; CDR3 protein: CASSLEGLYEQYF
V gene: TRBV10-3; CDR3 length: 13; CDR3 protein: CATLTGFTDTQYF
V gene: TRBV6-6; CDR3 length: 15; CDR3 protein: CASTPRDGSSYEQYF
V gene: TRBV30; CDR3 length: 16; CDR3 protein: CAWSLLGLAGLDEQFF
V gene: TRBV5-6; CDR3 length: 15; CDR3 protein: CASSSLPTGGETQYF
V gene: TRBV27; CDR3 length: 14; CDR3 protein: CASSPGTVTYEQYF
V gene: TRBV6-1; CDR3 length: 14; CDR3 protein: CASSLLTGNTEAFF
V gene: TRBV30; CDR3 length: 13; CDR3 protein: CAWSGQGSEKLFF
V gene: TRBV14; CDR3 length: 14; CDR3 protein: CASSQDHSSGEQYF
V gene: TRBV29-1; CDR3 length: 12; CDR3 protein: CSALDRRTEAFF
V gene: TRBV7-3; CDR3 length: 14; CDR3 protein: CASSEAGGTDTQYF
V gene: TRBV29-1; CDR3 length: 16; CDR3 protein: CSALFRGQHSGNTIYF
V gene: TRBV7-2; CDR3 length: 15; CDR3 protein: CASKSSSGGAHEQFF
V gene: TRBV30; CDR3 length: 14; CDR3 protein: CAGDVEANTGELFF